The rows below give T cell receptor beta chains drawn from one sample of a study of T cells in Graves' hyperthyroidism and ophthalmopathy. TCRdb fed the multiplex PCR reads into MiXCR, producing one record per CDR3 protein. Of over 450,000 distinct CDR3 sequences in the sample, approximately 15% were seen once. Sample: blood. These receptors all stem from a woman aged 18-29 years with Graves' hyperthyroidism. Both conserved end residues are part of each CDR3. The D gene is left open where the match is weak. Rows may omit the clone size; those that give it use once, few, many or a size class.

v_call	j_call	clone_size	d_call	cdr3_nt	cdr3_aa
TRBV12-3/TRBV12-4	TRBJ1-5	many	TRBD1	TGTGCCAGCAGTTGGACAGGGAATCAGCCCCAGCATTTT	CASSWTGNQPQHF
TRBV2	TRBJ2-1	-	-	TGTGCCAGCAGTGGAGGAAACAGCCCCTACGAGCAGTTCTTC	CASSGGNSPYEQFF
TRBV20-1	TRBJ2-1	few	-	TGCAGTGCTTCATTCCCCGGGACCTCCTTCAATGAGCAGTTCTTC	CSASFPGTSFNEQFF
TRBV30	TRBJ2-1	many	TRBD2	TGTGCCTGGAGTGTACCCCCGACTAGCGGGCCTTACAATGAGCAGTTCTTC	CAWSVPPTSGPYNEQFF
TRBV11-1	TRBJ2-1	many	-	TGTGCCAGCAGCCCCAGGGAAGGGACATACAATGAGCAGTTCTTC	CASSPREGTYNEQFF
TRBV14	TRBJ1-4	few	-	TGTGCCAGCAGCCAATGGGCCCCAACTAATGAAAAACTGTTTTTT	CASSQWAPTNEKLFF
TRBV29-1	TRBJ1-1	many	-	TGCAGCGCAGCTTACCTTTTACAGGGACCCAACACTGAAGCTTTCTTT	CSAAYLLQGPNTEAFF
TRBV12-5	TRBJ1-2	few	-	TGTGCTAGTGGTTCCCGAAGTGGTAACTATGGCTACACCTTC	CASGSRSGNYGYTF
TRBV14	TRBJ1-1	few	-	TGTGCCAGCAGCCCCCGGACAACCACTGAAGCTTTCTTT	CASSPRTTTEAFF
TRBV7-3	TRBJ1-1	-	TRBD1	TGTGCCAGCAGCGCTACCGGGACAGGGCTGGCTGAAGCTTTCTTT	CASSATGTGLAEAFF
TRBV24-1	TRBJ2-3	-	-	TGTGCCACCAGTGGTCCACTTCAGGGAAAGATGACAGATACGCAGTATTTT	CATSGPLQGKMTDTQYF
TRBV27	TRBJ2-1	few	-	TGTGCCAGCAGTCCGTTGGACCTGCACAATGAGCAGTTCTTC	CASSPLDLHNEQFF
TRBV30	TRBJ1-2	many	TRBD1	TGTGCCTGGAGTCGAGGGGGCCCATATGGCTACACCTTC	CAWSRGGPYGYTF
TRBV2	TRBJ2-1	many	-	TGTGCCAGCTTGCCACTCCGGTACAATGAGCAGTTCTTC	CASLPLRYNEQFF
TRBV6-1	TRBJ2-7	-	TRBD2	TGTGCCAGCGGGGAGGGACTGCCCTACGAGCAGTACTTC	CASGEGLPYEQYF
TRBV5-1	TRBJ1-2	many	-	TGCGCCAGCAGCTCCCGGGACGGACTCTATGGCTACACCTTC	CASSSRDGLYGYTF
TRBV4-2	TRBJ2-5	-	TRBD2	TGTGCCAGCAGCGGTCGAGCGGGAGGCGTGGCAGAGACCCAGTACTTC	CASSGRAGGVAETQYF
TRBV6-1	TRBJ2-6	-	-	TGTGCCAGCAGTGAGGCGACAGCGGAATCTGGGGCCAACGTCCTGACTTTC	CASSEATAESGANVLTF
TRBV6-1	TRBJ1-1	-	-	TGTGCCAGCTCGAGGGGATCACAGGCGATGAACACTGAAGCTTTCTTT	CASSRGSQAMNTEAFF
TRBV7-6	TRBJ2-2	many	TRBD2	TGTGCCAGCAGCCGATCCAGCCTAGCGGGGAACACCGGGGAGCTGTTTTTT	CASSRSSLAGNTGELFF
TRBV6-1	TRBJ1-5	many	TRBD1	TGTGCCAGCAGTACGACAGGGAACAATCAGCCCCAGCATTTT	CASSTTGNNQPQHF
TRBV6-2/TRBV6-3	TRBJ1-5	many	TRBD1	TGTGCCAGCAGTTATGGGGACAGGAACAATCAGCCCCAGCATTTT	CASSYGDRNNQPQHF
TRBV5-6	TRBJ2-7	few	TRBD2	TGTGCCAGCAGCTTGGCCCGACTAGCGGGAGGCTACGAGCAGTACTTC	CASSLARLAGGYEQYF
TRBV6-1	TRBJ2-1	few	TRBD2	TGTGCCAGCAGTGAACAATCTGTCGGGACTAGCGGGAGTGTGCAGTTCTTC	CASSEQSVGTSGSVQFF
TRBV7-9	TRBJ1-1	many	TRBD1	TGTGCCAGCAGCCTCCACCGGGACAGGGGCACTGAAGCTTTCTTT	CASSLHRDRGTEAFF
TRBV2	TRBJ1-1	many	-	TGTGCCGCTCAGAGGGGCCCCGACACTGAAGCTTTCTTT	CAAQRGPDTEAFF
TRBV4-1	TRBJ2-7	-	TRBD1	TGCGCCAGCAGCCAAGAGGGTGGCAGGGGGGAGCAGTACTTC	CASSQEGGRGEQYF
TRBV19	TRBJ2-7	few	TRBD2	TGTGCCAGTAGTATCGTAGCGGGAGGGCGACGACGCTACGAGCAGTACTTC	CASSIVAGGRRRYEQYF
TRBV9	TRBJ2-3	-	-	TGTGCCAGCAGCGTAGGACAGATTGGACCCCCCTCCGATACGCAGTATTTT	CASSVGQIGPPSDTQYF
TRBV7-8	TRBJ2-1	-	TRBD2	TGCGCCAGCAGCCGCGATCATACTAGCGGGACTTACAATGAGCAGTTCTTC	CASSRDHTSGTYNEQFF
TRBV7-6	TRBJ1-5	many	-	TGTGCCAGCAGCCGACAGGTTGATCAGCCCCAGCATTTT	CASSRQVDQPQHF
TRBV6-2/TRBV6-3	TRBJ2-1	few	TRBD2	TGTGCCAGCAGTGGACTAGAACCCTACAATGAGCAGTTCTTC	CASSGLEPYNEQFF
TRBV29-1	TRBJ2-7	many	TRBD2	TGCAGCGGGCGGGGGTCCTACGAGCAGTACTTC	CSGRGSYEQYF
TRBV27	TRBJ2-5	many	TRBD2	TGTGCCAGCAGTTTAGATCCGGGAGGGGATCAAGAGACCCAGTACTTC	CASSLDPGGDQETQYF
TRBV11-2	TRBJ1-6	many	-	TGTGCCAGCAGCTCCCTGACTGGGCCGGCCACCCCACCCCTCCACTTT	CASSSLTGPATPPLHF
TRBV29-1	TRBJ2-1	-	TRBD2	TGCAGCGTTGATTTTAGCGGGAGGTACAATGAGCAGTTCTTC	CSVDFSGRYNEQFF
TRBV12-3/TRBV12-4	TRBJ2-7	many	-	TGTGCCAGCAGTTTCCGCTACTACGAGCAGTACTTC	CASSFRYYEQYF
TRBV6-5	TRBJ1-5	many	-	TGTGCCAGCAGTTATGGGGGGCTCCACGACAGGCCCCAGCATTTT	CASSYGGLHDRPQHF
TRBV11-2	TRBJ2-7	many	-	TGTGCCAGCAGCCTCCCCCTTCGGAGTCCCTACGAGCAGTACTTC	CASSLPLRSPYEQYF